This passage covers 9 T cell receptor beta chains from one sample sequenced in a study of CD8 T cells in ankylosing spondylitis. Study-wide results and caveats: Roughly 8 highly homologous variants made up a TCR beta motif, and this motif appeared characteristic of ankylosing spondylitis blood.

These TCRs are of unknown antigen specificity. TCRdb itself ran the 5' RACE reads through MiXCR, one entry per CDR3 protein. Here the sample spans fewer than 500,000 distinct CDR3 sequences, roughly 26% being singletons. Sequencing was done on a sample of blood, either unsorted or a sorted T cell fraction (not recorded which). Receptors originate from a male donor with ankylosing spondylitis.

A few counts support this clonotype. The chain links TRBV7-2 to TRBJ2-1; 7 bases match TRBD1. Germline V CDR1 and CDR2: SGHTA, FQGNSA. The CDR3 extends over 16 amino acids. After removal of 6 bases from V and 5 bases from J, the junction contained 13 bases not matched to a gene. For the CDR3, the DNA is TGTGCCAGCAGAGGTGAGGGGACAGAGACCAACAATGAGCAGTTCTTC. It translates to CASRGEGTETNNEQFF.

In this sample, this clonotype turned up a few times. This chain uses TRBV20-1 with TRBJ2-3; D is tentatively TRBD1 or TRBD2 (5 bases each). The CDR3 is 12 amino acids. Germline values: CDR1 DFQATT, CDR2 SNEGSKA (reference sequence). Trimming left V 5 bases short and J 1 base short, with 7 bases between. The CDR3 spells CSAGGRTDTQYF. DNA of the CDR3: TGCAGTGCTGGGGGACGCACAGATACGCAGTATTTT.

This clonotype appeared a few times. J is TRBJ1-3 and V is TRBV5-1; D is possibly TRBD1 (5 bases). Germline lookup yields CDR1 SGHRS and CDR2 YFSETQ. The length of the CDR3 is 16 residues. V was shortened by 4 bases and J by 4 bases, with 18 bases between the two germline ends. The CDR3 sequence is CASSPGMGRGGNTIYF. CDR3 in DNA: TGCGCCAGCAGCCCCGGGATGGGGCGAGGAGGAAACACCATATATTTT.

The rearrangement uses TRBV5-1 and TRBJ2-2; maybe TRBD2 (5 bases). The CDR3 runs to 15 residues. Per the germline V gene, CDR1 is SGHRS and CDR2 is YFSETQ. V lost 0 bases and J lost 3, with 9 bases in between. As DNA, the CDR3 is TGCGCCAGCAGCTTGGGACCCGGGGACACCGGGGAGCTGTTTTTT. Protein sequence: CASSLGPGDTGELFF.

The chain links TRBV2 to TRBJ2-1, with 8 bases matching TRBD1. The length of the CDR3 is 13 residues. Germline V gene data show CDR1 as SNHLY and CDR2 as FYNNEI. The junction had 4 bases not matched to a gene; V was cut back by 5 bases and J by 7 bases. CDR3 nucleotide sequence: TGTGCCAGCAGTACGAACAGGGGGAATGAGCAGTTCTTC. Protein sequence: CASSTNRGNEQFF.

J is TRBJ2-2 and V is TRBV11-2; no reliable D call. V dropped 5 bases and J dropped 2 bases, with 12 bases sitting between them. This CDR3 is 15 amino acids long. The V gene's germline CDR1 is SGHAT and CDR2 FQNNGV. The CDR3 region has the DNA TGTGCCAGCAGCCCACGGATAGGTAACACCGGGGAGCTGTTTTTT. Residues: CASSPRIGNTGELFF.

V gene TRBV5-4 combines with J gene TRBJ1-1; 8 nucleotides line up with TRBD1. Germline trimming cut 4 bases from V and 1 base from J; bases unmatched to any gene: 6. The germline V gene encodes CDR1 SGHNT and CDR2 YYREEE (reference sequence). The CDR3 length is 15 residues. In DNA form, the CDR3 reads TGTGCCAGCAGCCGCGGACAGGGCAGGAACACTGAAGCTTTCTTT. Protein sequence: CASSRGQGRNTEAFF.

The chain couples TRBV20-1 to TRBJ2-3; 14 nucleotides match TRBD2. The CDR3 length is 14 residues. The junction had 5 bases not matched to a gene; V was cut back by 5 bases and J by 7 bases. Germline CDR1 reads DFQATT; CDR2 reads SNEGSKA (reference sequence). The CDR3 nucleotides read TGCAGTGCTGGGACTAGCGGGAGCCAAAATACGCAGTATTTT. It is translated as CSAGTSGSQNTQYF.

In regard to this clonotype: One end of the junction does not line up with germline, which may come from a read error. The chain has TRBV7-6 and TRBJ1-6, with D unresolved. The CDR3 covers 13 residues. Germline loops: CDR1 SGHVS, CDR2 FNYEAQ. The CDR3 nucleotides are TGTGCCAGCAACTTAATCGGGAATTCACCCCTCCACTTT. Translating gives CASNLIGNSPLHF.